Reported below is one T cell receptor beta chain. In the original analysis: From reference gene primer amplification, estimates of nucleated cell counts were derived. Sequenced by immunoSEQ multiplex PCR; TCRdb stores in-frame clones only, minus some. The V and J calls and clone size come from that table; D and trimming were worked out from the DNA. Altogether more than 100,000 clones are present, 70% to 90% being singletons, with the ten largest covering roughly 3.6%. This entry belongs to a study of blood T cell repertoires in COVID-19. Study at large: Acute and convalescent COVID-19 specimens originated in the United States, Italy and Spain.

The V end was cut by 1 base, the J end by 5 bases, with 25 bases between. Germline assignment: CDR1 LGHDT and CDR2 YNNKEL (reference sequence). The CDR3 covers 19 residues. Material for sequencing was peripheral blood. This receptor was identified in an older woman with acute or convalescent COVID-19. The chain carries TRBV3-1 (or the pseudogene TRBV3-2) and TRBJ2-3, with D maybe TRBD2 (5 bases). The CDR3 reads CASSQVHPRASSGGDTQYF. CDR3 in DNA: TGTGCCAGCAGCCAAGTACACCCGCGGGCCTCGTCAGGTGGAGATACGCAGTATTTT.